The clone carrying this TCR beta chain has a handful of counts. Its antigen is currently unknown. These data come from a study of T cells in Graves' hyperthyroidism and ophthalmopathy. At the level of the study: Specimen type is peripheral blood, collected at initial diagnosis prior to any treatment. General study results and limits: Most thyroid clonotypes with frequency above 0.001 were detected in blood.

With a duration under 2 months, the hyperthyroidism was newly diagnosed in patients aged 18 to 65. The study left out patients who had uncontrolled infection, other autoimmune disease, pregnancy or lactation. The CDR3 is 11 amino acids. Trimming took 3 bases from V and 8 from J, leaving 6 bases between them. CDR1 and CDR2 (germline): SGHDT, YYEEEE. Using RNA transcripts as the source, TCR beta CDR3 regions were amplified. First-round RT-PCR targeting the TCR CDR3 was performed with the HTBI primer set. TCRdb called the multiplex PCR reads again in MiXCR, with one record for every CDR3 protein. Here the sample spans some 350,000 distinct CDR3 sequences, 15% to 19% being singletons.

The chain carries TRBV5-6 and TRBJ2-1; no clear D gene. The sequence derives from a woman younger than 35 with Graves' hyperthyroidism that later progressed to Graves' ophthalmopathy. The sequenced material came from blood. This chain's CDR3 is CASSYLDEQFF. DNA for the CDR3: TGTGCCAGCAGCTATCTGGATGAGCAGTTCTTC.